The table lists the clone carrying this T cell receptor (beta chain) with a few counts. Its antigen is unknown. Germline CDR1 and CDR2: SQVTM and ANQGSEA. The V gene lost 4 bases and the J gene lost 0 bases, with 4 bases spanning the gap. This CDR3 spans 13 amino acids. Libraries for TCRalpha and TCRbeta carried sample barcodes and unique molecular identifiers via 5'RACE. TCRdb analysed the 5' RACE reads with MiXCR anew, one entry per CDR3 protein. The sample records hundreds of thousands of distinct CDR3 sequences, 20% being singletons. The data are from a study of T-cell memory formation after mild COVID-19. Study at large: Across donors, TCR clusters were largely donor specific. Study observations and caveats: Several responding clones turned up in pre-infection memory, indicating that cross-reactive memory may have taken part.

The source material was PBMCs or a T cell subset sorted from them (not recorded which). The chain carries TRBV29-1 and TRBJ2-6; D is unresolved. The receptor was derived from an adult woman who had mild COVID-19 (a few samples of this study predate the infection). Cell type and time point are not known. DNA for the CDR3: TGCAGCGTTGTGCGCTCTGGGGCCAACGTCCTGACTTTC. Translated, it gives CSVVRSGANVLTF.